This passage covers 19 T cell receptor beta chains from one sample sequenced in a study of patients and donors after allogeneic stem cell transplantation. TCRdb redid the calling of the RT-PCR reads with MiXCR, one entry per CDR3 protein. The table includes under 200,000 distinct CDR3 sequences, around 30% detected once. Sequencing was done on a sample of blood, either unsorted or a sorted T cell fraction (not recorded which). Receptor source: a human donor who was either an allogeneic HSCT recipient or a stem cell or donor lymphocyte infusion donor (not recorded which). It is not recorded whose cells these are; they may come from a transplant donor.

There are a few counts of this clonotype. The CDR3 DNA is TGTGCCAGCAGCCCACAGGGTCAGTACGAGCAGTACTTC. Translated, it gives CASSPQGQYEQYF. This chain joins TRBV12-3 or TRBV12-4 and TRBJ2-7, with D tentatively TRBD1 (6 bases). The CDR3 length is 13 residues. Trimming took off 6 bases at V and 4 bases at J, with 13 bases between the two ends.

This clonotype was counted ten times or more. The chain employs TRBV7-2 and TRBJ1-5; the match to TRBD1 covers 12 bases. Germline CDR1 reads SGHTA; CDR2 reads FQGNSA. Losses at the gene ends were 2 bases for V and 2 bases for J; bases not matched to a gene: 4. There are 17 residues in the CDR3. CDR3 loop: CASSLRDRGLGNQPQHF. In nucleotides, the CDR3 is TGTGCCAGCAGCTTAAGGGACAGGGGGCTAGGCAATCAGCCCCAGCATTTT.

The J gene is TRBJ2-2, the V gene TRBV2; TRBD2 is a possible D gene (6 bases). In germline, CDR1 is SNHLY, CDR2 FYNNEI. The CDR3 covers 15 residues. The V end was cut by 7 bases, the J end by 4 bases, with 16 bases between. The CDR3 DNA reads TGTGCCAGCACCCCGGGGGAGCCAACCACCGGGGAGCTGTTTTTT. This codes for CASTPGEPTTGELFF. Variable domain in full (rest from reference TRBV2 and TRBJ2-2): EPEVTQTPSHQVTQMGQEVILRCVPISNHLYFYWYRQILGQKVEFLVSFYNNEISEKSEIFDDQFSVERPDGSNFTLKIRSTKLEDSAMYFCASTPGEPTTGELFFGEGSRLTVL.

This clonotype was seen more than once but under ten times. The rearrangement links TRBV25-1 to TRBJ2-5; 9 positions agree with TRBD2. This CDR3 comprises 18 residues. J was trimmed by 4 bases and V by 5 bases; bases with no gene match: 17. The V gene's germline CDR1 is MGHDK and CDR2 SYGVNS. This CDR3 is CASSPRGGLVLLRETQYF. DNA for the CDR3: TGTGCCAGCAGTCCGCGGGGGGGACTGGTACTTTTACGAGAGACCCAGTACTTC.

The CDR3 DNA is TGCAGTGCTAGCATCCCCGGGACTAGCGGGAGTGAGACCCAGTACTTC. The encoded protein is CSASIPGTSGSETQYF. The chain uses TRBV20-1 and TRBJ2-5; 14 bases align to TRBD2. Trimming took 3 bases from V and 5 from J; bases not matched to a gene: 8. Germline CDR1 DFQATT, CDR2 SNEGSKA (reference sequence). This CDR3 comprises 16 residues.

This clonotype was counted a few times. The rearrangement joins TRBV28 to TRBJ2-5; tentatively, D is TRBD1 (6 bases). The CDR3 contains 13 residues. V was cut by 8 bases and J by 3 bases, with 13 bases left in between. Germline V gene lookup returns CDR1 MDHEN and CDR2 SYDVKM. CDR3 sequence: CASAEGGEETQYF. The DNA of the CDR3 is TGTGCCAGCGCCGAAGGGGGAGAAGAGACCCAGTACTTC.

Only a few counts were recorded for this clonotype. The CDR3 region has the DNA TGTGCCAGCAGCGTAGGTCACAGCGCCAACACTGAAGCTTTCTTT. It encodes CASSVGHSANTEAFF. The J gene is TRBJ1-1, the V gene TRBV9; D is unclear. The V gene's germline CDR1 is SGDLS and CDR2 YYNGEE. The length of the CDR3 is 15 residues. Trimming removed 0 bases from V and 2 bases from J, with 11 bases in between.

V usage is TRBV9 and J usage is TRBJ2-5; TRBD1 matches at 8 bases. Unmatched junction bases numbered 10, after V lost 3 bases and J lost 0 bases. The CDR3 consists of 17 residues. CDR1 is SGDLS, CDR2 YYNGEE, per germline. The CDR3 loop is CASSGSSGGYYQETQYF. In nucleotides, the CDR3 is TGTGCCAGCAGCGGTAGCTCAGGGGGCTATTACCAAGAGACCCAGTACTTC.

Only a few counts were recorded for this clonotype. The genes are TRBV12-3 or TRBV12-4 and TRBJ1-2, with TRBD1 matching 7 bases. The CDR3 runs to 15 residues. V lost 5 bases to trimming and J lost 8 bases; unmatched junction nucleotides: 14. The DNA of the CDR3 is TGTGCCAGCAGTCGAAAACCGACAGGGCTTGGGGGCTACACCTTC. Its protein is CASSRKPTGLGGYTF.

The chain links TRBV5-4 to TRBJ2-7; TRBD1 matches 11 bases. After removal of 2 bases from V and 1 base from J, the junction contained 5 bases not matched to a gene. The CDR3 consists of 16 residues. CDR1 is SGHNT, CDR2 YYREEE, per germline (reference sequence). CDR3 nucleotide sequence: TGTGCCAGCAGCTTCGTGGGGACAGGGGGATCCTACGAGCAGTACTTC. This gives the protein CASSFVGTGGSYEQYF.

This clonotype was found a few times. This chain links TRBV7-9 with TRBJ1-1; a possible D gene is TRBD1 (5 bases). Germline lookup yields CDR1 SEHNR and CDR2 FQNEAQ (reference sequence). The CDR3 contains 13 residues. Trimming cost V 5 bases and J 7 bases, with 14 bases left between them. The CDR3 sequence is CASSPEGQVEAFF. CDR3 sequence (DNA): TGTGCCAGCAGCCCCGAGGGGCAGGTTGAAGCTTTCTTT.

The chain recombines TRBV7-2 with TRBJ2-5, with TRBD2 matching over 14 bases. V lost 5 bases to trimming and J lost 6 bases; unmatched junction nucleotides: 8. The CDR3 spans 16 residues. Germline CDR1 reads SGHTA; CDR2 reads FQGNSA. CDR3 DNA sequence: TGTGCCAGCAGCCGTGGGACTAGCGGGAGTATAAAGACCCAGTACTTC. It translates to CASSRGTSGSIKTQYF.

This chain joins TRBV5-1 and TRBJ1-3; D may be TRBD1 (5 bases). The CDR3 is 16 residues long. In germline, CDR1 is SGHRS, CDR2 YFSETQ. V was cut by 3 bases and J by 0 bases, with 13 bases left in between. The CDR3 coding sequence is TGCGCCAGCAGCTCGGCGACAGCCAGCTCTGGAAACACCATATATTTT. It is translated as CASSSATASSGNTIYF.

This clonotype occurred a few times. The chain employs TRBV7-9 and TRBJ1-1; D ambiguous. The CDR3 runs 13 residues. Per germline, CDR1 SEHNR and CDR2 FQNEAQ (reference sequence). The V gene lost 0 bases and the J gene lost 5 bases, with 7 bases spanning the gap. Here the CDR3 DNA reads TGTGCCAGCAGCTTAGCCAGTGGGACTGAAGCTTTCTTT. Protein product: CASSLASGTEAFF.

This clonotype showed up just a few times. The rearrangement uses TRBV6-2 or TRBV6-3 and TRBJ2-5; D is unclear. Germline V lookup: CDR1 MNHEY, CDR2 SVGEGT. With 4 bases removed from V and 3 bases from J, the gap between germline ends came to 18 bases. The CDR3 has 16 residues. CDR3 region: CASSFPPGGTEETQYF. As DNA, the CDR3 is TGTGCCAGCAGTTTTCCCCCGGGCGGAACAGAAGAGACCCAGTACTTC.

CDR3 protein: CASSQVSDRGETQYF. The CDR3 coding sequence is TGTGCCAGCAGCCAAGTTTCCGACAGGGGAGAGACCCAGTACTTC. This chain links TRBV4-2 with TRBJ2-5; 8 positions agree with TRBD1. The CDR3 totals 15 residues. Germline CDR1 is LGHNA and CDR2 is YNFKEQ. V lost 1 base to trimming and J lost 4 bases; unmatched junction nucleotides: 5.

This clonotype was detected a few times. The genes are TRBV27 and TRBJ2-7; 14 bases are a match to TRBD2. Germline assignment: CDR1 MNHEY and CDR2 SMNVEV (reference sequence). V trimming: 3 bases; J trimming: 6 bases; junction bases outside the gene matches: 4. The CDR3 covers 15 residues. This CDR3 reads CASSFETSGRGEQYF. CDR3 in DNA: TGTGCCAGCAGTTTTGAGACTAGCGGGAGGGGCGAGCAGTACTTC.

In its sample, this clonotype was seen many times. This chain links TRBV20-1 with TRBJ1-6; D gene unclear. Germline CDR1 and CDR2: DFQATT and SNEGSKA (reference sequence). V lost 3 bases and J lost 8, with 17 bases in between. CDR3 length equals 15 residues. The CDR3 reads CSASAITLRYSPLHF. CDR3 nucleotide sequence: TGCAGTGCTAGTGCAATAACGCTCCGATATTCACCCCTCCACTTT.

This chain joins TRBV7-8 and TRBJ1-5; D ambiguous. Trimming shortened V by 4 bases and J by 2 bases, and 9 bases separated the two germline ends. Germline assignment: CDR1 SGHVS and CDR2 FQNEAQ. The CDR3 spans 14 residues. The CDR3: CASSSRTGNQPQHF. The DNA of the CDR3 is TGTGCCAGCAGCTCCCGGACGGGCAATCAGCCCCAGCATTTT.